The sequence of this T cell receptor (beta chain) was determined in a study of blood T cells in healthy people across ages. Findings and caveats of the study: The authors considered diversity estimates from one million T cells to be underestimates. Both naive CD4+ cell counts and diversity were greater in long-lived donors than in aged donors.

A J-beta primer mix and a sample-barcoded 5' primer were used in a second PCR of about 7 to 12 cycles. Carrying 12 random nucleotides, a template-switch adaptor labeled each individual cDNA molecule. TCRdb redid the calling of the 5' RACE reads with MiXCR, one entry per CDR3 protein. The table includes about 1.8 million distinct CDR3 sequences, 49% detected once. V lost 5 bases, J lost 5 bases, and 18 bases lay in between. The CDR3 extends over 16 amino acids. Germline CDR1 reads MDHEN; CDR2 reads SYDVKM. As to this clonotype: Its antigen remains unknown.

Each sample gave at least 6 million isolated PBMCs. This clonotype was obtained from a woman between 35 and 50 years old in good health. Specimen: blood. This sequence joins TRBV28 and TRBJ1-4; no definite D call. The CDR3 bases are TGTGCCAGCAGTGGAGTAGGACCGGGAACCAATGAAAAACTGTTTTTT. Translating gives CASSGVGPGTNEKLFF.